This T cell receptor beta chain was documented in a study of OX40 agonist ivuxolimab in advanced cancers. At the level of the study: Recorded diagnoses for dose-escalation patients were hepatocellular carcinoma, melanoma, renal cell or head and neck cancer.

This CDR3 spans 17 amino acids. V shed 0 bases and J shed 0 bases, with 12 bases lying between them. Germline CDR1 ENHRY, CDR2 SYGVKD. Repertoires were generated with immunoSEQ multiplex PCR, while TCRdb's copy carries only in-frame clones and drops some. The table lists 40,000 to 50,000 clones, roughly 82% of them singletons. Study-level findings and limits: Expanded peripheral T cells had an undetermined antigen specificity.

With regard to this clone: What it binds is unknown.

The TCR comes from an adult with an advanced solid tumor such as melanoma, head and neck, liver or kidney cancer. J is TRBJ2-4 and V is TRBV10-3; D remains ambiguous. This specimen consisted of CD4+ or CD8+ T cells sorted from blood, obtained in a trial of the OX40 agonist ivuxolimab. CDR3 bases: TGTGCCATCAGTGAGTCATCGTCACGACAAGCCAAAAACATTCAGTACTTC. Its protein is CAISESSSRQAKNIQYF.